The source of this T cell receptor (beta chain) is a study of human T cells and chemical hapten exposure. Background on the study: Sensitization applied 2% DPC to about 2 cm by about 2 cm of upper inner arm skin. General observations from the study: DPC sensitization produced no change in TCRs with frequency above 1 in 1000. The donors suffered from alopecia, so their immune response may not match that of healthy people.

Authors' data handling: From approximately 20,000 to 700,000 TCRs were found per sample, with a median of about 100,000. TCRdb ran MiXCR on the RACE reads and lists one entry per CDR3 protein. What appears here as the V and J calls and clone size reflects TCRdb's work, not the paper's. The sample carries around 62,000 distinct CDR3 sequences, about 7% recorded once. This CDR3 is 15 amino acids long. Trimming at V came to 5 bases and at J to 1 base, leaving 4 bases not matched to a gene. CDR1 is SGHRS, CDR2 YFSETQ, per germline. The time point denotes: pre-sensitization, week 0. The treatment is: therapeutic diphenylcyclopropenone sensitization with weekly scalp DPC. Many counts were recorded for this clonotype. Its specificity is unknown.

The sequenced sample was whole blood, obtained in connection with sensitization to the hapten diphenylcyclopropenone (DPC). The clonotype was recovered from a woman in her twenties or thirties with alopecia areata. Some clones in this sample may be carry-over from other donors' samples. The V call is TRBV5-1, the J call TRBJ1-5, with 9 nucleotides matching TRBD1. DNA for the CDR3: TGCGCCAGCAGTTTACAGGGGGCGAGCAATCAGCCCCAGCATTTT. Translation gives CASSLQGASNQPQHF.